Shown below are 24 T cell receptor beta chains from a single sample sequenced in a study of shared clonotypes between healthy human individuals. The table came from immunoSEQ multiplex PCR; TCRdb's copy has only in-frame clones and leaves some out. The sample has over a million clones; about four fifths are singletons. The specimen was memory CD4+ T cells from PBMCs. Sample subset: CD45RA-negative fraction. Every receptor here comes from a man between 18 and 35 years old in good health. Some clones in this sample may be carry-over from other donors' samples.

This clone came up a few times. The CDR3 here is CASSPWGGRMNTEAFF. The DNA for the CDR3 is TGTGCCAGCAGTCCCTGGGGGGGGCGGATGAACACTGAAGCTTTCTTT. The chain joins TRBV11-2 to TRBJ1-1, with D possibly matching TRBD1 (6 bases). The V gene lost 6 bases and the J gene lost 0 bases, with 17 bases spanning the gap. The germline V gene encodes CDR1 SGHAT and CDR2 FQNNGV. The CDR3 runs to 16 residues.

The V and J genes are TRBV4-2 and TRBJ2-7; TRBD2 matches at 9 bases. This CDR3 has 16 amino acids. Germline trimming cut 0 bases from V and 3 bases from J; bases unmatched to any gene: 6. From germline, CDR1 is LGHNA and CDR2 YNFKEQ. The CDR3 nucleotides read TGTGCCAGCAGCCAAGAATCAGCGGGAGGCTTCTACGAGCAGTACTTC. This gives the protein CASSQESAGGFYEQYF.

The chain is built from TRBV28 and TRBJ2-4, with TRBD1 matching over 7 bases. Germline lookup yields CDR1 MDHEN and CDR2 SYDVKM. The CDR3 is made up of 17 amino acids. The CDR3 sequence: CDPTLQINRGLKNIQYF. The CDR3 region has the DNA TGTGACCCCACCCTTCAAATCAACAGGGGTCTAAAAAACATTCAGTACTTC.

The V and J genes are TRBV28 and TRBJ1-2; D unresolved. CDR1 is MDHEN, CDR2 SYDVKM, per germline. The CDR3 has 13 residues. The V and J ends lost 2 bases and 5 bases respectively, with 9 bases between them. The CDR3 loop reads CASSLRQQYGYTF. The CDR3 region has the DNA TGTGCCAGCAGTTTACGGCAGCAGTATGGCTACACCTTC.

The V call is TRBV14, the J call TRBJ1-4; the D gene is possibly TRBD1 (5 bases). V was cut by 4 bases and J by 8 bases, with 20 bases left in between. CDR3 length: 16 residues. The germline gives CDR1 SGHDN, CDR2 FVKESK. CDR3 loop: CASSLGPGRGREKLFF. The CDR3 nucleotides are TGTGCCAGCAGCCTGGGACCCGGACGGGGTAGAGAAAAACTGTTTTTT.

Note on this clone: One junction end does not reproduce the germline sequence, and a read error may be involved. This chain uses TRBV5-6 with TRBJ2-2, with 7 bases aligning to TRBD1. Germline V gene sequence: CDR1 SGHDT, CDR2 YYEEEE. The CDR3 length is 16 residues. CDR3 in DNA: TGTGCCAGCAGCTTGGTTGGGACAGCGAAGACCGGGGAGCTGTTTTTT. Amino acids: CASSLVGTAKTGELFF.

The genes are TRBV9 and TRBJ2-7; D is unresolved. V lost 4 bases and J lost 1, with 15 bases in between. CDR1 and CDR2 from the germline V gene are SGDLS and YYNGEE. This CDR3 region has 15 residues. This CDR3 reads CASSPSGIESYEQYF. The CDR3 DNA reads TGTGCCAGCAGCCCTTCGGGTATCGAGTCCTACGAGCAGTACTTC.

J is TRBJ2-1 and V is TRBV19; D is undetermined. Per germline, CDR1 LNHDA and CDR2 SQIVND (reference sequence). The CDR3 totals 11 residues. V was cut by 3 bases and J by 7 bases, with 4 bases left in between. The CDR3 nucleotides are TGTGCCAGTAGTATTTGGAATGAGCAGTTCTTC. The encoded protein is CASSIWNEQFF.

The rearrangement joins TRBV7-9 to TRBJ2-7, with 8 bases lining up with TRBD1. The V gene's germline CDR1 is SEHNR and CDR2 FQNEAQ (reference sequence). V lost 0 bases to trimming and J lost 3 bases; unmatched junction nucleotides: 7. The CDR3 covers 16 residues. CDR3 bases: TGTGCCAGCAGCTTAGCCCTGGGGACAGGTGACTACGAGCAGTACTTC. This sequence encodes CASSLALGTGDYEQYF. Looking up the rest from reference TRBV7-9 and TRBJ2-7 gives the full variable domain: DTGVSQNPRHKITKRGQNVTFRCDPISEHNRLYWYRQTLGQGPEFLTYFQNEAQLEKSRLLSDRFSAERPKGSFSTLEIQRTEQGDSAMYLCASSLALGTGDYEQYFGPGTRLTVT.

V and J are TRBV4-3 and TRBJ2-1; no reliable D call. In germline, CDR1 is LGHNA, CDR2 YSLEER. V gave up 4 bases and J gave up 0 bases, with 13 bases separating them. The CDR3 has 16 amino acids. CDR3 region: CASSPERYSSYNEQFF. In DNA, the CDR3 is TGCGCCAGCAGCCCCGAAAGATACAGCTCCTACAATGAGCAGTTCTTC.

This clone is a singleton in its sample. The chain joins TRBV10-2 to TRBJ1-6; D is unclear. CDR1 is WSHSY and CDR2 is SAAADI in the germline V gene. This CDR3 has 13 amino acids. Trimming took off 2 bases at V and 11 bases at J, with 10 bases between the two ends. The CDR3, as DNA: TGCGCCAGCAGTGAGGTGGACGGGCCACCCCTCCACTTT. This translates into CASSEVDGPPLHF.

This rearrangement joins TRBV6-6 to TRBJ2-7; D may be TRBD1 or TRBD2 (5 bases each). In germline, CDR1 is MNHNY, CDR2 SVGAGI (reference sequence). This CDR3 is 12 amino acids long. V lost 5 bases and J lost 12, with 17 bases in between. Here the CDR3 reads CASSPPNGAPYF. The CDR3 DNA is TGTGCCAGCAGTCCCCCTAACGGGGCCCCGTACTTC.

The chain couples TRBV5-1 to TRBJ2-7, with 8 bases matching TRBD2. The CDR3 totals 15 residues. V gave up 0 bases and J gave up 4 bases; unmatched junction bases: 6. Germline V gene sequence: CDR1 SGHRS, CDR2 YFSETQ. The CDR3 DNA reads TGCGCCAGCAGCTTGGACGGGACTAGGAGGTACGAGCAGTACTTC. Encoded protein: CASSLDGTRRYEQYF. Supplemented by reference TRBV5-1 and TRBJ2-7, the full variable domain reads KAGVTQTPRYLIKTRGQQVTLSCSPISGHRSVSWYQQTPGQGLQFLFEYFSETQRNKGNFPGRFSGRQFSNSRSEMNVSTLELGDSALYLCASSLDGTRRYEQYFGPGTRLTVT.

The chain is built from TRBV4-1 and TRBJ2-2; D might be TRBD1 or TRBD2, each matching 5 bases. Trimming shortened V by 3 bases and J by 6 bases, and 23 bases separated the two germline ends. The germline CDR1 and CDR2 sequences are MGHRA and YSYEKL. This CDR3 spans 18 amino acids. In DNA, the CDR3 is TGCGCCAGCAGCCAGGGCCTTGGGACGGGTCGTATTTCCGGGGAGCTGTTTTTT. Translating it yields CASSQGLGTGRISGELFF.

A remark on this clone: A much larger clone lies one base from this, so it may be a read error. Within the sample, other DNA sequences also encode this same CDR3. The rearrangement links TRBV7-2 to TRBJ2-2; TRBD2 aligns across 12 bases. With 5 bases clipped from V and 5 bases from J, the junction kept 3 bases outside the gene matches. Germline CDR1 and CDR2: SGHTA and FQGNSA. The CDR3 is 15 amino acids. The CDR3: CASSPGLAGTGELFF. CDR3 coding DNA: TGTGCCAGCAGCCCCGGACTAGCGGGGACCGGGGAGCTGTTTTTT. Together with reference TRBV7-2 and TRBJ2-2, the CDR3 gives the full variable domain: GAGVSQSPSNKVTEKGKDVELRCDPISGHTALYWYRQSLGQGLEFLIYFQGNSAPDKSGLPSDRFSAERTGGSVSTLTIQRTQQEDSAVYLCASSPGLAGTGELFFGEGSRLTVL.

Of note for this clone: Other nucleotide sequences from this sample produce the same CDR3. The chain links TRBV7-9 to TRBJ1-2; D not certain. Trimming took off 1 base at V and 5 bases at J, with 5 bases between the two ends. The CDR3 is 12 amino acids. Germline lookup yields CDR1 SEHNR and CDR2 FQNEAQ (reference sequence). The CDR3 spells CASSLEGYGYTF. Written as DNA, the CDR3 is TGTGCCAGCAGCTTAGAGGGATATGGCTACACCTTC.

The CDR3 DNA reads as TGTGCCAGCAGGCCCACGGCAGGGTTGGTGGAGCAGTACTTC. The encoded protein is CASRPTAGLVEQYF. The chain joins TRBV6-1 to TRBJ2-7; D might be TRBD1 (5 bases). The ends were cut back, 6 bases at V and 7 bases at J, with 19 bases in the middle. The germline CDR1 and CDR2 sequences are MNHNS and SASEGT. This CDR3 is 14 amino acids long.

Note on this clone: Additional DNA sequences in this sample encode the identical CDR3. The chain carries TRBV5-1 and TRBJ1-4; a weak D match, TRBD1 (5 bases). The CDR3 contains 14 residues. Trimming shortened V by 4 bases and J by 8 bases, and 15 bases separated the two germline ends. Germline V lookup: CDR1 SGHRS, CDR2 YFSETQ. Here the CDR3 DNA reads TGCGCCAGCAGCCTCTGGGGCCAGGGAGAAAAACTGTTTTTT. This codes for CASSLWGQGEKLFF. Supplemented by reference TRBV5-1 and TRBJ1-4, the full variable domain reads KAGVTQTPRYLIKTRGQQVTLSCSPISGHRSVSWYQQTPGQGLQFLFEYFSETQRNKGNFPGRFSGRQFSNSRSEMNVSTLELGDSALYLCASSLWGQGEKLFFGSGTQLSVL.

The rearrangement links TRBV25-1 to TRBJ2-7; TRBD1 matches 9 bases. Germline lookup yields CDR1 MGHDK and CDR2 SYGVNS. This CDR3 is built from 17 residues. Germline trimming cut 1 base from V and 2 bases from J; bases unmatched to any gene: 9. The CDR3 spells CASSESQGARGAYEQYF. CDR3 coding DNA: TGTGCCAGCAGTGAATCACAGGGGGCACGAGGGGCCTACGAGCAGTACTTC.

The chain uses TRBV28 and TRBJ2-1, with D perhaps given as TRBD1 or TRBD2 (6 bases each). Trimming took off 0 bases at V and 9 bases at J, with 12 bases between the two ends. CDR1 is MDHEN and CDR2 is SYDVKM in the germline V gene. The CDR3 covers 14 residues. For the CDR3, the DNA is TGTGCCAGCAGTTTATGGGGCGAGGGGGGTGAGCAGTTCTTC. Translated, it gives CASSLWGEGGEQFF.

This clone has a handful of counts. The chain links TRBV6-1 to TRBJ1-2; maybe TRBD1 (5 bases). Trimming removed 2 bases from V and 8 bases from J, with 12 bases in between. This CDR3 region has 13 residues. CDR1 is MNHNS and CDR2 is SASEGT in the germline V gene. For the CDR3, the DNA is TGTGCCAGCAGTGAAACGCAGGGAAGGGGCTACACCTTC. Translation: CASSETQGRGYTF.

In DNA, the CDR3 is TGTGCCAGTAGTATGAACAGGGGGCCCGGCACCGGGGAGCTGTTTTTT. Protein product: CASSMNRGPGTGELFF. The chain is built from TRBV19 and TRBJ2-2; TRBD1 agrees at 9 bases. From germline, CDR1 is LNHDA and CDR2 SQIVND (reference sequence). The V segment lost 3 bases and the J segment 4 bases; nucleotides outside the gene matches: 6. This CDR3 contains 16 residues.

This sequence joins TRBV27 and TRBJ1-2, with D perhaps TRBD1 (5 bases). The V gene lost 7 bases and the J gene lost 8 bases, with 20 bases spanning the gap. CDR3 length equals 14 residues. Germline CDR1 reads MNHEY; CDR2 reads SMNVEV (reference sequence). In DNA form, the CDR3 reads TGTGCCAGCACCCCCCTCGAGGGGCGGGGAGGCTACACCTTC. Translating gives CASTPLEGRGGYTF.

The chain employs TRBV4-1 and TRBJ1-4; D gene unclear. Trimming took 2 bases from V and 5 from J, leaving 24 bases between them. The germline CDR1 and CDR2 sequences are MGHRA and YSYEKL. The CDR3 sequence is 19 residues long. The CDR3 coding sequence is TGCGCCAGCAGCCAAACTTCTTTCCCGCGATGGGTGAACAATGAAAAACTGTTTTTT. This sequence encodes CASSQTSFPRWVNNEKLFF.